The present entry profiles one T cell receptor beta chain with its context. What it recognizes is unknown. The CDR3 end lies 3 residues beyond the end of the read and is filled in from the germline J gene. Assay used: immunoSEQ multiplex PCR; TCRdb lists only in-frame clones, some missing. This table holds about 48,000 clones. These data belong to a study of Tregs in tolerant kidney transplant recipients. Study details: Related graft donors supplied nonmyeloablative bone marrow transplants, and mixed chimerism was transient. Study conclusions and caveats: Biological reproducibility was not directly addressed, but technical replication error appeared minimal.

The trim removed 6 bases at V and 0 bases at J, leaving 5 bases unmatched. CDR1 is DFQATT, CDR2 SNEGSKA, per germline (reference sequence). The CDR3 extends over 14 amino acids. This rearrangement joins TRBV20-1 to TRBJ2-1; 7 bases fit TRBD1. The TCR was taken from a human donor who received a combined kidney and bone marrow transplant. The specimen comprised CD4+ T cells from blood, sampled before the transplant. The sequenced part of the CDR3 DNA is TGCAGTGCAACGGGACAGAGCTCCTACAATGAG. Encoded protein: CSATGQSSYNE. The whole CDR3 sequence reads CSATGQSSYNEQFF.